The clone carrying this TCR beta chain has only one observation. Antigen: not known. The same CDR3 also results from other DNA sequences found in this sample. These data come from a study of T cell responses to AZD1222 COVID-19 vaccine. Overall study results and limits: Reportedly, nearly half of unique spike TCRs recognized epitopes outside B.1.351/B.1.1.7 mutations.

With 4 bases removed from V and 0 bases from J, the gap between germline ends came to 6 bases. Per germline, CDR1 SGHDN and CDR2 FVKESK. This CDR3 is 13 amino acids long. TCRdb keeps only in-frame clones here, not all; method: immunoSEQ multiplex PCR. The data contain approximately 130,000 clones, 75% to 85% of them singletons. V and J are TRBV14 and TRBJ1-1; D ambiguous. The sequence derives from an adult who received the MenACWY meningococcal vaccine as a control. Sequenced material: peripheral blood, taken 28 days after the second dose of the MenACWY control vaccine. CDR3 DNA: TGTGCCAGCAGCCTGGAGTTGAACACTGAAGCTTTCTTT. Encoded protein: CASSLELNTEAFF. Based on the CDR3 plus reference TRBV14 and TRBJ1-1, the full variable domain is EAGVTQFPSHSVIEKGQTVTLRCDPISGHDNLYWYRRVMGKEIKFLLHFVKESKQDESGMPNNRFLAERTGGTYSTLKVQPAELEDSGVYFCASSLELNTEAFFGQGTRLTVV.